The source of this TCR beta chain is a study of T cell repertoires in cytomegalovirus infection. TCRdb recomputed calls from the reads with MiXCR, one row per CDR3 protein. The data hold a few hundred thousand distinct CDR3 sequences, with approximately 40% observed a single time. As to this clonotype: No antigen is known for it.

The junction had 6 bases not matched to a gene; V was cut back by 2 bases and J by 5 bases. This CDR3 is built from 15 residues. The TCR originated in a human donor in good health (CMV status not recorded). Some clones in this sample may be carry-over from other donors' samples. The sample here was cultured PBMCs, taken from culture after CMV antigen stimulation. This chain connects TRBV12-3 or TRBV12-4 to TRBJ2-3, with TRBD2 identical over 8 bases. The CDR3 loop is CASSLSSGGEDTQYF. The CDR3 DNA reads TGTGCCAGCAGTTTATCCTCGGGGGGGGAAGATACGCAGTATTTT.